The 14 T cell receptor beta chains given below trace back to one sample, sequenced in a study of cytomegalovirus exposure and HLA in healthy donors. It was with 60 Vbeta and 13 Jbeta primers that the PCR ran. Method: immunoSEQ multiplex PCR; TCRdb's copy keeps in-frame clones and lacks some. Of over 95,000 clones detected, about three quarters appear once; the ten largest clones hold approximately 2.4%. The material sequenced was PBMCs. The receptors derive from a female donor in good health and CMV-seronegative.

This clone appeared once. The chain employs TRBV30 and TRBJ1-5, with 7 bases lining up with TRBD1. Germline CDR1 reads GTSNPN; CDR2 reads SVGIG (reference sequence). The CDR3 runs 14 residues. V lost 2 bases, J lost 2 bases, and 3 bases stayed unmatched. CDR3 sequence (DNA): TGTGCCTGGAGTCCCGGACAGGGCAATCAGCCCCAGCATTTT. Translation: CAWSPGQGNQPQHF.

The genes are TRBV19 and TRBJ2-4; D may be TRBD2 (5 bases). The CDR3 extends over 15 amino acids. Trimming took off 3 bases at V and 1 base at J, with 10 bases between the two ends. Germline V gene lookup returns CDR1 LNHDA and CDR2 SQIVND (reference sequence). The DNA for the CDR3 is TGTGCCAGTAGTATTATGGAGGCTGCCAAAAACATTCAGTACTTC. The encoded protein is CASSIMEAAKNIQYF.

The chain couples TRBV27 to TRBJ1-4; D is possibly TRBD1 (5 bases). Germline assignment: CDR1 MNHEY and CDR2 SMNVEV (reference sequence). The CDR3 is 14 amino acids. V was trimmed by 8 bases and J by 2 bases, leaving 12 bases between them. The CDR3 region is CASGARATNEKLFF. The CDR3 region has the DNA TGTGCCAGCGGGGCACGGGCCACTAATGAAAAACTGTTTTTT.

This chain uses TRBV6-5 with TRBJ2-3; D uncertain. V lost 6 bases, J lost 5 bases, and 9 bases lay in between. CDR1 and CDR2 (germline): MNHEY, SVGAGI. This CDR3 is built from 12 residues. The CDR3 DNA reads TGTGCCAGCAGAGCAAGCGAAGATACGCAGTATTTT. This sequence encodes CASRASEDTQYF.

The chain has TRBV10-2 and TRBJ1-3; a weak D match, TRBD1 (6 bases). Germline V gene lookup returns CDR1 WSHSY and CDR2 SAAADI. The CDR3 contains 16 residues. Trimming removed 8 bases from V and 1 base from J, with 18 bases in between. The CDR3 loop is CASGKGVPGSGNTIYF. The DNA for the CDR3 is TGCGCCAGCGGCAAGGGGGTACCCGGGTCTGGAAACACCATATATTTT.

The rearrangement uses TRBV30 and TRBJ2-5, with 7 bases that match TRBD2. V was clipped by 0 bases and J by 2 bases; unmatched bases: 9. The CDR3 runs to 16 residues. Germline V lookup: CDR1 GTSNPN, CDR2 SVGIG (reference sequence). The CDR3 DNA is TGTGCCTGGAGTGTCCTGGGGCTAGCGGCTCAAGAGACCCAGTACTTC. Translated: CAWSVLGLAAQETQYF. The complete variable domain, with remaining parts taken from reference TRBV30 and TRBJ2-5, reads SQTIHQWPATLVQPVGSPLSLECTVEGTSNPNLYWYRQAAGRGLQLLFYSVGIGQISSEVPQNLSASRPQDRQFILSSKKLLLSDSGFYLCAWSVLGLAAQETQYFGPGTRLLVL.

CDR3 sequence: CASRSDRAQTDTQYF. The CDR3 DNA reads TGTGCCAGCAGGTCCGACAGGGCCCAAACAGATACGCAGTATTTT. This chain links TRBV6-5 with TRBJ2-3; 7 bases fit TRBD1. Germline V gives CDR1 MNHEY, CDR2 SVGAGI. V shed 6 bases, J shed 3 bases, and the junction held 9 bases outside the gene matches. The CDR3 consists of 15 residues.

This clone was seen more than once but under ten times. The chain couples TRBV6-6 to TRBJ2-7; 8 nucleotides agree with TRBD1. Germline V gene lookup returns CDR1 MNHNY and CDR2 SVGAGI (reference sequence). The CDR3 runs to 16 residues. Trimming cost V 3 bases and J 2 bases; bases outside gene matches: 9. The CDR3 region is CASSYSSQGAAYEQYF. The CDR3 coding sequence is TGTGCCAGCAGTTATTCCTCCCAGGGGGCCGCCTACGAGCAGTACTTC.

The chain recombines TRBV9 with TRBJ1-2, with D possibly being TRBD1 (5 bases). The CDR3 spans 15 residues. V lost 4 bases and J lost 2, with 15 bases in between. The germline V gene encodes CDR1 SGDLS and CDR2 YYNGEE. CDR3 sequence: CASSPETEQNYGYTF. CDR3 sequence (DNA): TGTGCCAGCAGCCCTGAGACAGAGCAAAACTATGGCTACACCTTC. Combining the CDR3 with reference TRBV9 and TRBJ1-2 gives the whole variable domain DSGVTQTPKHLITATGQRVTLRCSPRSGDLSVYWYQQSLDQGLQFLIQYYNGEERAKGNILERFSAQQFPDLHSELNLSSLELGDSALYFCASSPETEQNYGYTFGSGTRLTVV.

CDR3 bases: TGTGCCAGCAGTTTCAAGGGGGACAATCAGCCCCAGCATTTT. It encodes CASSFKGDNQPQHF. The V and J genes are TRBV6-6 and TRBJ1-5; tentatively, D is TRBD1 (6 bases). This CDR3 spans 14 amino acids. The germline CDR1 and CDR2 sequences are MNHNY and SVGAGI (reference sequence). V lost 4 bases, J lost 3 bases, and 10 bases lay in between.

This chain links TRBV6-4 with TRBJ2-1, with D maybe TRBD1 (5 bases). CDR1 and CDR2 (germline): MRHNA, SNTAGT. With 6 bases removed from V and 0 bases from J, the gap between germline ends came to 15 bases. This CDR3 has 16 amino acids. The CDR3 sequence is CASRRPRQNSYNEQFF. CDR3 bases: TGTGCCAGCAGAAGACCTAGACAGAACTCCTACAATGAGCAGTTCTTC.

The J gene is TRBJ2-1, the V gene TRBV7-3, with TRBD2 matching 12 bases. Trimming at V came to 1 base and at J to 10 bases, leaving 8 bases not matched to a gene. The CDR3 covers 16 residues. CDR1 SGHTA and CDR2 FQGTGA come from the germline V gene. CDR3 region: CASSLNRLAGEKEQFF. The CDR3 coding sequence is TGTGCCAGCAGCTTAAATCGACTAGCGGGGGAGAAAGAGCAGTTCTTC.

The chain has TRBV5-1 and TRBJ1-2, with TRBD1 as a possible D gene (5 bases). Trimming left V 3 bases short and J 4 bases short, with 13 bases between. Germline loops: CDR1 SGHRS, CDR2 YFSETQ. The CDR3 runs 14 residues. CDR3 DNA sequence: TGCGCCAGCAGCTCCGGGGGAGGCATCTATGGCTACACCTTC. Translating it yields CASSSGGGIYGYTF.

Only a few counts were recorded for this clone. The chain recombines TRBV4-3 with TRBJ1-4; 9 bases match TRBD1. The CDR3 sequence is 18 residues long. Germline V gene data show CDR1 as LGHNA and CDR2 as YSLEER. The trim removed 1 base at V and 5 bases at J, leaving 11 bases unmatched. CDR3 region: CASSQGGQGIRSNEKLFF. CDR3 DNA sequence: TGCGCCAGCAGCCAAGGGGGACAGGGTATTCGGTCGAATGAAAAACTGTTTTTT.